Shown below are 8 T cell receptor beta chains from a single sample sequenced in a study of Ad26.COV2.S vaccination and SARS-CoV-2 variants. Described treatment: about 20 received Ad26.COV2.S at low or high dose, single or two shots; about five received placebo; per-sample allocation not given. Sample collection was performed on day 63 after the first vaccine or placebo injection. Produced via immunoSEQ multiplex PCR; TCRdb's table is partial and in-frame only. The top ten clones hold roughly 7.4% of a sample with around 400,000 clones, around 82% of them seen once. The sequenced sample was peripheral blood, obtained in a trial of Ad26.COV2.S vaccine versus placebo. These receptors were obtained from a person aged 18-60 years who received the Ad26.COV2.S COVID-19 vaccine or a placebo.

The V gene is TRBV19, the J gene TRBJ2-2; TRBD1 might be the D (6 bases). The ends were cut back, 10 bases at V and 2 bases at J, with 17 bases in the middle. This CDR3 has 15 residues. CDR1 and CDR2 (germline): LNHDA, SQIVND (reference sequence). The CDR3 DNA is TGTGCCACCCAAATGCTGACAGGAAACACCGGGGAGCTGTTTTTT. This codes for CATQMLTGNTGELFF.

This rearrangement joins TRBV2 to TRBJ1-5, with D perhaps matching TRBD1 (5 bases). Germline assignment: CDR1 SNHLY and CDR2 FYNNEI. V gave up 0 bases and J gave up 6 bases, with 9 bases separating them. The CDR3 has 14 residues. The DNA of the CDR3 is TGTGCCAGCAGTGAAGCGGGGGGGTTTCAGCCCCAGCATTTT. Its translation: CASSEAGGFQPQHF. The full variable domain, completed using reference TRBV2 and TRBJ1-5, is EPEVTQTPSHQVTQMGQEVILRCVPISNHLYFYWYRQILGQKVEFLVSFYNNEISEKSEIFDDQFSVERPDGSNFTLKIRSTKLEDSAMYFCASSEAGGFQPQHFGDGTRLSIL.

V gene TRBV18 combines with J gene TRBJ1-3; D is uncertain. The CDR3 has 14 residues. V dropped 1 base and J dropped 4 bases, with 8 bases sitting between them. Germline CDR1 reads KGHSH; CDR2 reads LQKENI. The CDR3 nucleotides read TGTGCCAGCTCACCACGCGCGAAGGGAAACACCATATATTTT. Its protein product is CASSPRAKGNTIYF.

The V and J genes are TRBV30 and TRBJ2-5; a weak D match, TRBD2 (5 bases). The germline CDR1 and CDR2 sequences are GTSNPN and SVGIG (reference sequence). CDR3 length equals 13 residues. V lost 4 bases and J lost 1, with 10 bases in between. The CDR3 sequence: CAWTRTVQETQYF. The CDR3 DNA is TGTGCCTGGACCAGGACTGTCCAAGAGACCCAGTACTTC. Full variable domain (remainder filled in from reference TRBV30 and TRBJ2-5): SQTIHQWPATLVQPVGSPLSLECTVEGTSNPNLYWYRQAAGRGLQLLFYSVGIGQISSEVPQNLSASRPQDRQFILSSKKLLLSDSGFYLCAWTRTVQETQYFGPGTRLLVL.

V and J are TRBV18 and TRBJ1-5, with TRBD1 matching over 7 bases. Germline V gene lookup returns CDR1 KGHSH and CDR2 LQKENI. The CDR3 totals 15 residues. V dropped 5 bases and J dropped 9; count of bases not matched to a gene: 13. The CDR3 region has the DNA TGTGCCAGCTCAGAAAACGGAGGGGGCAGGGGGCCCCAGCATTTT. Translated: CASSENGGGRGPQHF. Full variable domain (rest looked up from reference TRBV18 and TRBJ1-5): NAGVMQNPRHLVRRRGQEARLRCSPMKGHSHVYWYRQLPEEGLKFMVYLQKENIIDESGMPKERFSAEFPKEGPSILRIQQVVRGDSAAYFCASSENGGGRGPQHFGDGTRLSIL.

The gene calls are TRBV9 and TRBJ1-2; 7 bases fit TRBD1. Germline CDR1 is SGDLS and CDR2 is YYNGEE. This CDR3 is 15 amino acids long. V was clipped by 4 bases and J by 7 bases; unmatched bases: 13. The CDR3 DNA reads TGTGCCAGCAGCCTATACCGACAGGGAGGGACTGGCTACACCTTC. Translation gives CASSLYRQGGTGYTF.

The DNA of the CDR3 is TGTGCCAGCAGCTTAAGCGGCAGTGGGAACACTGAAGCTTTCTTT. Translating gives CASSLSGSGNTEAFF. V gene TRBV7-9 combines with J gene TRBJ1-1; unclear D gene. Trimming left V 2 bases short and J 1 base short, with 11 bases between. The CDR3 is 15 residues long. Looked up from germline, CDR1 is SEHNR and CDR2 is FQNEAQ (reference sequence).

This clone was recorded only once. This rearrangement joins TRBV5-1 to TRBJ2-3; D is possibly TRBD1 (9 bases). The V gene's germline CDR1 is SGHRS and CDR2 YFSETQ. The CDR3 length is 15 residues. V shed 2 bases and J shed 5 bases, with 15 bases lying between them. CDR3 residues: CASSFGTGTRDTQYF. The DNA for the CDR3 is TGCGCCAGCAGCTTTGGGACAGGGACTAGAGATACGCAGTATTTT.